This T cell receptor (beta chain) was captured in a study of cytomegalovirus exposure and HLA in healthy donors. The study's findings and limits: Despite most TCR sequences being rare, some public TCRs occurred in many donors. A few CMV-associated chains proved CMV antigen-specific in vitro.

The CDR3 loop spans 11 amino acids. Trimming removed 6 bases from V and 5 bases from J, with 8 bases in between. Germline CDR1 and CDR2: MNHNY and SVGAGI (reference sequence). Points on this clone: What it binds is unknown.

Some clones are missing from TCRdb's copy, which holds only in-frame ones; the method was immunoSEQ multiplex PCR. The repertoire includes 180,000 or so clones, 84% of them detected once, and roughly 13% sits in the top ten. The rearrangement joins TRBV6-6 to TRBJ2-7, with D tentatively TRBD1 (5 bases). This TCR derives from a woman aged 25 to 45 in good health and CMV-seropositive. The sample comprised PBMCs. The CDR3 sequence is CASSPRDEQYF. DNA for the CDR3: TGTGCCAGCAGCCCCAGGGACGAGCAGTACTTC.